This T cell receptor (beta chain) was sequenced during a study of blood T cell repertoires in COVID-19. The method was immunoSEQ multiplex PCR; TCRdb's version includes in-frame clones alone and lacks a portion of them. The repertoire consists of about 76,000 clones, with 75% to 90% occurring once and the leading ten covering 27%. Trimming left V 1 base short and J 5 bases short, with 10 bases between. Germline loops: CDR1 SGHVS, CDR2 FQNEAQ. The CDR3 consists of 14 residues. The specimen was peripheral blood. This TCR was recovered from a human donor in a cohort sampled during active COVID-19. The V gene is TRBV7-8, the J gene TRBJ2-3; no clear D. This chain's CDR3 is CASSLVAKRDTQYF. The CDR3 region has the DNA TGTGCCAGCAGCTTAGTAGCTAAGCGAGATACGCAGTATTTT.